This T cell receptor (beta chain) was obtained from a study of T cells in Graves' hyperthyroidism and ophthalmopathy. The CDR3 spans 17 residues. Per the germline V gene, CDR1 is SGHAT and CDR2 is FQNNGV. This clonotype has more than one count but fewer than ten. Its antigen is still unknown. A much larger clone sits a single nucleotide away, making a read error possible. Using RNA transcripts as the source, TCR beta CDR3 regions were amplified. HTBI primers drove first-round RT-PCR of the TCR CDR3. Using its own MiXCR run on the multiplex PCR reads, TCRdb lists one record per CDR3 protein. The profile shows 460,000 or so distinct CDR3 sequences, around an eighth of them singletons. Subjects aged 18 to 65 presented with newly diagnosed hyperthyroidism of less than 2 months' duration. For the diagnoses, clinical symptoms, serum thyroxine and TRAb, thyroid ultrasound and orbital computed tomography were used.

Study findings and constraints: Ophthalmopathy got predicted by the model a median roughly six months before its onset.

This sequence joins TRBV11-2 and TRBJ2-2; 10 nucleotides match TRBD2. Sequenced input: blood. The clonotype originates from a woman between 18 and 29 years old with Graves' hyperthyroidism. CDR3 sequence: CAGSLDGLAGVAGELFF. CDR3 coding DNA: TGTGCCGGCAGCTTAGATGGGCTAGCGGGAGTGGCCGGGGAGCTGTTTTTT.